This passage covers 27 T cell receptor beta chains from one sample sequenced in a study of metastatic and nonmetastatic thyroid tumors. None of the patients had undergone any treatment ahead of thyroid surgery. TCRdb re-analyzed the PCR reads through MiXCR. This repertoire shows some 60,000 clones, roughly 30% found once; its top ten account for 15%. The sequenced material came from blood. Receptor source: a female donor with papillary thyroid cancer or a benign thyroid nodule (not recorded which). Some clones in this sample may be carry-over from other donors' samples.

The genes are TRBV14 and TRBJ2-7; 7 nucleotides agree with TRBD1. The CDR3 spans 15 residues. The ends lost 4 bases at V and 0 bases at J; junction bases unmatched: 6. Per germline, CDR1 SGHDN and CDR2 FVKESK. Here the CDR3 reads CASSRTGLSSYEQYF. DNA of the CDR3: TGTGCCAGCAGCCGGACAGGATTAAGCTCCTACGAGCAGTACTTC. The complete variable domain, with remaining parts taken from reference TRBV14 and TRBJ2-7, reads EAGVTQFPSHSVIEKGQTVTLRCDPISGHDNLYWYRRVMGKEIKFLLHFVKESKQDESGMPNNRFLAERTGGTYSTLKVQPAELEDSGVYFCASSRTGLSSYEQYFGPGTRLTVT.

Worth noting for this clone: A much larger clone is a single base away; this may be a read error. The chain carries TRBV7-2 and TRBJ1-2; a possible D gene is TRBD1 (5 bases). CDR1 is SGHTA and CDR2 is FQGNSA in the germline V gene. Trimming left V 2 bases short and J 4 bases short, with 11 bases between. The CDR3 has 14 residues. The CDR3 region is CASSLRGSSYGYTF. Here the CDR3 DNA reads TGTGCCAGCAGCTTAAGGGGCAGTTCCTATGGCTACACCTTC.

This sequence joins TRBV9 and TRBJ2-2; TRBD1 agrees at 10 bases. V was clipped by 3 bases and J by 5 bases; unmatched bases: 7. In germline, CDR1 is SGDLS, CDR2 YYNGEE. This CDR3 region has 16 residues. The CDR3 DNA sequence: TGTGCCAGCAGCGAGAGACAGGGGGCCCCTACCGGGGAGCTGTTTTTT. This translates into CASSERQGAPTGELFF. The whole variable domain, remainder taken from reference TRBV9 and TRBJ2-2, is DSGVTQTPKHLITATGQRVTLRCSPRSGDLSVYWYQQSLDQGLQFLIQYYNGEERAKGNILERFSAQQFPDLHSELNLSSLELGDSALYFCASSERQGAPTGELFFGEGSRLTVL.

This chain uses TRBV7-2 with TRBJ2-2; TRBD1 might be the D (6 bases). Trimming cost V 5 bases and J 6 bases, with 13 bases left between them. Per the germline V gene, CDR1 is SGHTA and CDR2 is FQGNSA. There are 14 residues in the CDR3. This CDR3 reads CASSLDSSAGELFF. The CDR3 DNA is TGTGCCAGCAGCCTGGACAGTTCGGCCGGGGAGCTGTTTTTT.

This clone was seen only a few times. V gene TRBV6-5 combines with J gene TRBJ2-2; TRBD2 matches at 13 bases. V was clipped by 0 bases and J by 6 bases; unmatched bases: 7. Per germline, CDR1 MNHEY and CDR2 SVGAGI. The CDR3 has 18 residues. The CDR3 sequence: CASSYSYRTSGSPGELFF. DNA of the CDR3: TGTGCCAGCAGTTACTCTTACAGGACTAGCGGGAGTCCCGGGGAGCTGTTTTTT.

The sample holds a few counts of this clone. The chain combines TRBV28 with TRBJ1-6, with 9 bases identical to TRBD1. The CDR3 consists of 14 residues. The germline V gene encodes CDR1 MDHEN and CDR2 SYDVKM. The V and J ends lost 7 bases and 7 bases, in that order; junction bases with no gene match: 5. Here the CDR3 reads CASIIGQGNSPLHF. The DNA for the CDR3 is TGTGCCAGCATCATAGGACAGGGGAATTCACCCCTCCACTTT. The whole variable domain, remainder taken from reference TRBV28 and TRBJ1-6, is DVKVTQSSRYLVKRTGEKVFLECVQDMDHENMFWYRQDPGLGLRLIYFSYDVKMKEKGDIPEGYSVSREKKERFSLILESASTNQTSMYLCASIIGQGNSPLHFGNGTRLTVT.

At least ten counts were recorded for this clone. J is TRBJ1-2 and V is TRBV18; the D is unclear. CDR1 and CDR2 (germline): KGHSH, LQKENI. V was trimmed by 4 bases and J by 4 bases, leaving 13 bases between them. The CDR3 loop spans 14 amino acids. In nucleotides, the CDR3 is TGTGCCAGCTCACTCGTCGACACGGCCTATGGCTACACCTTC. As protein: CASSLVDTAYGYTF.

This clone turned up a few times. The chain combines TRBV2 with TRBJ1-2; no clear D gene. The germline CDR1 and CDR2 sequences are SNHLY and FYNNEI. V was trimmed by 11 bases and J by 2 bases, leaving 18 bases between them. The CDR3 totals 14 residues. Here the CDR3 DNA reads TGTGCCGGATTAGGGAGTTCGGGGAACTATGGCTACACCTTC. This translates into CAGLGSSGNYGYTF.

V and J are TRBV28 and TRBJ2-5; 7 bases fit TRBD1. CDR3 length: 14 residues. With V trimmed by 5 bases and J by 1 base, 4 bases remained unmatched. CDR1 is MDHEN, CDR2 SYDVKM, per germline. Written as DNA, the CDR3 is TGTGCCAGCAGTCCGACAGGGCTCCAAGAGACCCAGTACTTC. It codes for CASSPTGLQETQYF.

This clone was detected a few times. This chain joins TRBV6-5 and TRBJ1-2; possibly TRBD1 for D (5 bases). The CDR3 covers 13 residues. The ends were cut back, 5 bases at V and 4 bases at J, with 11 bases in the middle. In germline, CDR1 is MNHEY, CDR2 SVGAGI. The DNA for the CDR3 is TGTGCCAGCAGTCCAGACAGCTTCTATGGCTACACCTTC. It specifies CASSPDSFYGYTF.

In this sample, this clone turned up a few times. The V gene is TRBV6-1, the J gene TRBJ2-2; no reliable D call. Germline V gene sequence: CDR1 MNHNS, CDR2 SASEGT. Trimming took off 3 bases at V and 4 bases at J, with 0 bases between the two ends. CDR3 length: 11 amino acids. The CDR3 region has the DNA TGTGCCAGCAGTGACACCGGGGAGCTGTTTTTT. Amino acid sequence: CASSDTGELFF.

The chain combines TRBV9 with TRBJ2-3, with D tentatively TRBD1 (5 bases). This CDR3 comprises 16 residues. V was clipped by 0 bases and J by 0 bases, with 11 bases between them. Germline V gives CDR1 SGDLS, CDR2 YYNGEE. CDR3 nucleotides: TGTGCCAGCAGCGTAGAAGGGGCGCGGAGCACAGATACGCAGTATTTT. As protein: CASSVEGARSTDTQYF.

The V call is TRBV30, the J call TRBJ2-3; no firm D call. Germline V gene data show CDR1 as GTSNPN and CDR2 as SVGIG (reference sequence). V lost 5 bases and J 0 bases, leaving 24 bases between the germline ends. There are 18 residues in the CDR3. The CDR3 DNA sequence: TGTGCCTGGTATGGGGAAGGTCGGGTAACATCTAGCACAGATACGCAGTATTTT. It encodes CAWYGEGRVTSSTDTQYF.

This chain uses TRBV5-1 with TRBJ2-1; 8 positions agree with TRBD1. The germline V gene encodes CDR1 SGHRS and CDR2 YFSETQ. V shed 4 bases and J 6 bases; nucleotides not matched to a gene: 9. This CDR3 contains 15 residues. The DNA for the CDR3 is TGCGCCAGCAGCCCGGACAGGGAACTCGGCAATGAGCAGTTCTTC. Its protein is CASSPDRELGNEQFF.

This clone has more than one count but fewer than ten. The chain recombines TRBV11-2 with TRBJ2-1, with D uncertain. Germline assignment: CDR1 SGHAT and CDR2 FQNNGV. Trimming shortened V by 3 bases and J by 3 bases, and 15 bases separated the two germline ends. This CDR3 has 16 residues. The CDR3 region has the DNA TGTGCCAGCAGCTTGAATAGTTGGTCGGGCTACAATGAGCAGTTCTTC. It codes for CASSLNSWSGYNEQFF.

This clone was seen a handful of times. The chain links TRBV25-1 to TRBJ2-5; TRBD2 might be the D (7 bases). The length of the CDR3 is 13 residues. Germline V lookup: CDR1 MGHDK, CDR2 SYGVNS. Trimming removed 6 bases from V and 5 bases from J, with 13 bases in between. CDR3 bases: TGTGCCAGCAGCAACGGGGGGCGGGAGACCCAGTACTTC. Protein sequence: CASSNGGRETQYF.

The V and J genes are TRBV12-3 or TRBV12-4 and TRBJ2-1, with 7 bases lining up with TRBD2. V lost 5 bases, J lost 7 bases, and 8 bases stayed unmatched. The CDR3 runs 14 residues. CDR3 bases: TGTGCCAGCAGTGCTAGCGGCCAGCGGAATGAGCAGTTCTTC. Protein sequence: CASSASGQRNEQFF.

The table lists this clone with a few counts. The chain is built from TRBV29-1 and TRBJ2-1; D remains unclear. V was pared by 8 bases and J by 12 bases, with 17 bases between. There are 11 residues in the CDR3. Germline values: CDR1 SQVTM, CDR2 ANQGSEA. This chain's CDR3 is CSFSGKISQFF. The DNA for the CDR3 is TGCAGCTTTTCGGGCAAGATTTCGCAGTTCTTC.

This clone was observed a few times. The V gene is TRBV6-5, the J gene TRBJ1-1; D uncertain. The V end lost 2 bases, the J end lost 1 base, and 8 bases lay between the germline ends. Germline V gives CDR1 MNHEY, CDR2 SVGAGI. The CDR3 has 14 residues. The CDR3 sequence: CASSYGRSNTEAFF. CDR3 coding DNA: TGTGCCAGCAGTTACGGACGGTCGAACACTGAAGCTTTCTTT.

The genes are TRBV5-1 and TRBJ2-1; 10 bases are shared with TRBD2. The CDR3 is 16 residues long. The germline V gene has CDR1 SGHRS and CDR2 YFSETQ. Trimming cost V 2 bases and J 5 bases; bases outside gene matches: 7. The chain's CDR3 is CASSLLLAGANNEQFF. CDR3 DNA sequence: TGCGCCAGCAGCTTACTCCTAGCGGGAGCAAACAATGAGCAGTTCTTC.

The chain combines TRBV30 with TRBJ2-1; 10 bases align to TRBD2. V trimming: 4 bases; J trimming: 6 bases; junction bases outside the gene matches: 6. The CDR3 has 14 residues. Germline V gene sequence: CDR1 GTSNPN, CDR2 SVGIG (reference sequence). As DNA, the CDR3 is TGTGCCTGGATTTCTAGCGGGAGTATCAATGAGCAGTTCTTC. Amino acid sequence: CAWISSGSINEQFF. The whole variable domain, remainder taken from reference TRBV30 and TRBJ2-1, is SQTIHQWPATLVQPVGSPLSLECTVEGTSNPNLYWYRQAAGRGLQLLFYSVGIGQISSEVPQNLSASRPQDRQFILSSKKLLLSDSGFYLCAWISSGSINEQFFGPGTRLTVL.

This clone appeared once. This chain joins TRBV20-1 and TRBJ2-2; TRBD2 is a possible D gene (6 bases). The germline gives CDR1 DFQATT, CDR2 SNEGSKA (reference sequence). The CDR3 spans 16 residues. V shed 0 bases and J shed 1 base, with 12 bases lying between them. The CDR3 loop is CSARDGASENTGELFF. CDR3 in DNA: TGCAGTGCTAGAGATGGGGCTAGCGAGAACACCGGGGAGCTGTTTTTT.

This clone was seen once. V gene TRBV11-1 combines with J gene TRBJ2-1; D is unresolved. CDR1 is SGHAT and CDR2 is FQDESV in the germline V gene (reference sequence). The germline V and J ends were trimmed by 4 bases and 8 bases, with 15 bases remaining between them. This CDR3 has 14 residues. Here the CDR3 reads CASSSHSLRDEQFF. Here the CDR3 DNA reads TGTGCCAGCAGCTCCCATAGTTTAAGGGATGAGCAGTTCTTC.

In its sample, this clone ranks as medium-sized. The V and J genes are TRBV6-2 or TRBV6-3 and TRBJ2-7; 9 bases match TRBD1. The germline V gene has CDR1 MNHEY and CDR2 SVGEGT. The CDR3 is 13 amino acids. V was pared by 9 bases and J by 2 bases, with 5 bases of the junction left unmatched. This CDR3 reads CASLGQGAYEQYF. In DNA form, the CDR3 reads TGTGCCAGTTTGGGACAGGGCGCCTACGAGCAGTACTTC.

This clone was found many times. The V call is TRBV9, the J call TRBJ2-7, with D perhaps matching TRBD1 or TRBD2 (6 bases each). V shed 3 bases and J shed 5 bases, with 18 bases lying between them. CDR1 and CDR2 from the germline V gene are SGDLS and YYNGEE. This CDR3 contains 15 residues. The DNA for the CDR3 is TGTGCCAGCAGCGCCCCCGAGGGGGGCCCACACGAGCAGTACTTC. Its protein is CASSAPEGGPHEQYF.

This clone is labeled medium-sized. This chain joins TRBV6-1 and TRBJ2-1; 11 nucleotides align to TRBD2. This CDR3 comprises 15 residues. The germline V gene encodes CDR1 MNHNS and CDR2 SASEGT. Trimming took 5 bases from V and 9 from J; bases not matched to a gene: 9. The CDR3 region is CASSLLAGETGEQFF. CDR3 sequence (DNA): TGTGCCAGCAGTCTACTAGCGGGAGAAACAGGTGAGCAGTTCTTC.

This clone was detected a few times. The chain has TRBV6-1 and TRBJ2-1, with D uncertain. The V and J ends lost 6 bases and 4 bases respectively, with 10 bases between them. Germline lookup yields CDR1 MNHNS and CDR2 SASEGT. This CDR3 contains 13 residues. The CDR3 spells CASRVILYNEQFF. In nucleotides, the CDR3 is TGTGCCAGCAGGGTAATACTGTACAATGAGCAGTTCTTC.